The 26 T cell receptor beta chains below all came from one sample that was sequenced in a study of metastatic and nonmetastatic thyroid tumors. TCRdb re-clonotyped the PCR reads via MiXCR. The sample shows some 6,900 clones, roughly 28% of them seen only once. No patient had received any treatment before thyroid surgery. The sequenced sample was adjacent normal tissue. The receptor source for this set is a female donor with papillary thyroid cancer or a benign thyroid nodule (not recorded which). Some clones in this sample may be carry-over from other donors' samples.

The V and J genes are TRBV6-2 or TRBV6-3 and TRBJ1-5, with 7 nucleotides matching TRBD1. V lost 6 bases, J lost 6 bases, and 8 bases stayed unmatched. The CDR3 totals 14 residues. CDR1 MNHEY and CDR2 SVGEGT come from the germline V gene. In DNA form, the CDR3 reads TGTGCCAGCAGGCTCGGACAGGCGGGTCAGCCCCAGCATTTT. It yields the protein CASRLGQAGQPQHF.

The rearrangement uses TRBV11-2 and TRBJ2-2; D is tentatively TRBD1 or TRBD2 (5 bases each). The CDR3 is 16 amino acids. Trimming left V 5 bases short and J 5 bases short, with 18 bases between. The germline V gene has CDR1 SGHAT and CDR2 FQNNGV. The CDR3 sequence is CASSLQRGRGTGELFF. The CDR3 coding sequence is TGTGCCAGCAGCCTTCAACGGGGCCGTGGTACCGGGGAGCTGTTTTTT.

This clone was picked up a small number of times. CDR3 in amino acids: CASSALEYNEQFF. The CDR3, as DNA: TGTGCCAGCAGTGCGCTAGAGTACAATGAGCAGTTCTTC. The rearrangement uses TRBV27 and TRBJ2-1; D is unresolved. V dropped 5 bases and J dropped 4 bases, with 9 bases sitting between them. This CDR3 has 13 amino acids. From germline, CDR1 is MNHEY and CDR2 SMNVEV (reference sequence).

This clone came up many times. The J gene is TRBJ2-3, the V gene TRBV29-1; D not resolved. This CDR3 is 15 amino acids long. The germline V gene encodes CDR1 SQVTM and CDR2 ANQGSEA. V was clipped by 7 bases and J by 2 bases, with 19 bases between them. The CDR3 here is CSARRGRTTTDTQYF. CDR3 bases: TGCAGCGCCCGGAGAGGCCGCACCACCACAGATACGCAGTATTTT.

The gene calls are TRBV6-1 and TRBJ2-1; 8 bases line up with TRBD1. This CDR3 has 13 residues. The V gene end was trimmed by 5 bases and the J gene end by 4 bases; junction bases not matched to a gene: 1. CDR1 is MNHNS, CDR2 SASEGT, per germline. The DNA for the CDR3 is TGTGCCAGCAGTCGGACAGGGTACAATGAGCAGTTCTTC. Its translation is CASSRTGYNEQFF.

The chain recombines TRBV27 with TRBJ2-7; weak D call: TRBD2 (6 bases). Germline V lookup: CDR1 MNHEY, CDR2 SMNVEV (reference sequence). This CDR3 contains 14 residues. V lost 2 bases and J 4 bases, leaving 12 bases between the germline ends. As DNA, the CDR3 is TGTGCCAGCAGTTTACGGGGGATCACGTACGAGCAGTACTTC. The encoded protein is CASSLRGITYEQYF.

DNA of the CDR3: TGTGCCAGCAGCCTTCGGACTAGCGGGAGTTCCTACGAGCAGTACTTC. Protein: CASSLRTSGSSYEQYF. The J gene is TRBJ2-7, the V gene TRBV7-8; TRBD2 aligns across 13 bases. This CDR3 region has 16 residues. With 5 bases clipped from V and 1 base from J, the junction kept 5 bases outside the gene matches. Germline V gene sequence: CDR1 SGHVS, CDR2 FQNEAQ. Combining the CDR3 with reference TRBV7-8 and TRBJ2-7 gives the whole variable domain GAGVSQSPRYKVAKRGQDVALRCDPISGHVSLFWYQQALGQGPEFLTYFQNEAQLDKSGLPSDRFFAERPEGSVSTLKIQRTQQEDSAVYLCASSLRTSGSSYEQYFGPGTRLTVT.

At least ten counts were recorded for this clone. This may come from a read error, since a much larger clone is one base off. V usage is TRBV12-3 or TRBV12-4 and J usage is TRBJ1-2; perhaps TRBD1 as D (5 bases). The CDR3 is made up of 14 amino acids. Trimming stripped 5 bases from V and 7 bases from J, with 17 bases between. The CDR3 DNA is TGTGCCAGCAGTATAACGGGGGTGGGCTGTGGCTACACCTTC. Translating it yields CASSITGVGCGYTF.

In its sample, this clone is medium-sized. V gene TRBV2 combines with J gene TRBJ2-3; tentatively, D is TRBD2 (7 bases). This CDR3 has 15 amino acids. From germline, CDR1 is SNHLY and CDR2 FYNNEI. V dropped 6 bases and J dropped 2 bases, with 15 bases sitting between them. The CDR3 bases are TGTGCCAGCAGGTTCCGGGGGGCGCCCACAGATACGCAGTATTTT. It encodes CASRFRGAPTDTQYF. The full variable domain, its missing parts supplied by reference TRBV2 and TRBJ2-3, is EPEVTQTPSHQVTQMGQEVILRCVPISNHLYFYWYRQILGQKVEFLVSFYNNEISEKSEIFDDQFSVERPDGSNFTLKIRSTKLEDSAMYFCASRFRGAPTDTQYFGPGTRLTVL.

The chain recombines TRBV18 with TRBJ2-3, with 7 bases identical to TRBD2. The CDR3 spans 16 residues. V shed 4 bases and J 2 bases; nucleotides not matched to a gene: 9. From germline, CDR1 is KGHSH and CDR2 LQKENI. The CDR3 DNA is TGTGCCAGCTCACGGGCGGCGGGAGTGACCACAGATACGCAGTATTTT. This gives the protein CASSRAAGVTTDTQYF.

The chain has TRBV15 and TRBJ2-2; D unclear. This CDR3 is 22 amino acids long. CDR1 is LNHNV, CDR2 YYDKDF, per germline (reference sequence). Trimming took off 0 bases at V and 1 base at J, with 27 bases between the two ends. CDR3 residues: CATSRDPRVLDLRSLNTGELFF. The DNA of the CDR3 is TGTGCCACCAGCAGAGATCCTCGGGTTTTGGACCTCCGTTCCCTGAACACCGGGGAGCTGTTTTTT.

This clone was seen more than once but under ten times. J is TRBJ1-5 and V is TRBV12-3 or TRBV12-4; 8 bases map to TRBD1. The CDR3 totals 15 residues. V trimming: 6 bases; J trimming: 5 bases; junction bases outside the gene matches: 9. The CDR3 DNA reads TGTGCCAGCAGAACAGGGACAGGTGCCTATCAGCCCCAGCATTTT. The encoded protein is CASRTGTGAYQPQHF.

J is TRBJ1-3 and V is TRBV20-1, with D perhaps matching TRBD1 (5 bases). The germline CDR1 and CDR2 sequences are DFQATT and SNEGSKA (reference sequence). The CDR3 has 13 amino acids. Trimming removed 1 base from V and 4 bases from J, with 8 bases in between. CDR3 in amino acids: CSARAGTGNTIYF. The CDR3 nucleotides are TGCAGTGCTAGAGCCGGGACCGGAAACACCATATATTTT.

This clone was seen repeatedly, ten times or more. This CDR3 reads CASSYRISSYNSPLHF. CDR3 sequence (DNA): TGTGCCAGCAGCTACAGGATCAGCTCCTATAATTCACCCCTCCACTTT. The chain links TRBV14 to TRBJ1-6, with a weak D call TRBD1 (5 bases). The CDR3 has 16 residues. CDR1 is SGHDN, CDR2 FVKESK, per germline. With 5 bases removed from V and 0 bases from J, the gap between germline ends came to 11 bases.

This clone is medium-sized (0.01 to 0.1%) within its sample. The V call is TRBV20-1, the J call TRBJ1-5, with 9 bases identical to TRBD1. Germline V gene lookup returns CDR1 DFQATT and CDR2 SNEGSKA (reference sequence). The CDR3 contains 14 residues. The ends lost 7 bases at V and 4 bases at J; junction bases unmatched: 8. CDR3 DNA sequence: TGCAGTGTAAATACCGGGACAGGGAATCAGCCCCAGCATTTT. Translated, it gives CSVNTGTGNQPQHF.

This clone showed up just a few times. The chain links TRBV11-2 to TRBJ1-1, with TRBD1 identical over 7 bases. The CDR3 is made up of 17 amino acids. V was pared by 6 bases and J by 3 bases, with 16 bases of the junction left unmatched. Germline values: CDR1 SGHAT, CDR2 FQNNGV. CDR3 protein: CASRRWGISGGDTEAFF. CDR3 DNA: TGTGCCAGCAGACGTTGGGGTATTTCAGGGGGAGACACTGAAGCTTTCTTT.

This clone was seen only a few times. One end of the junction fails to match germline, which may point to a read error. The chain has TRBV2 and TRBJ2-7; perhaps TRBD2 as D (6 bases). From germline, CDR1 is SNHLY and CDR2 FYNNEI. This CDR3 is 15 amino acids long. The CDR3 DNA follows: TGTGCCAGCCACATCAGAAACGGGGGTTCCGACGAGCAGCACTTC. Its protein product is CASHIRNGGSDEQHF.

The chain carries TRBV30 and TRBJ2-3, with a weak D call TRBD2 (6 bases). Germline CDR1 GTSNPN, CDR2 SVGIG (reference sequence). Trimming left V 3 bases short and J 3 bases short, with 16 bases between. The CDR3 covers 15 residues. The CDR3 is CAWSAGTGNTDTQYF. DNA of the CDR3: TGTGCCTGGAGCGCTGGGACTGGGAATACAGATACGCAGTATTTT.

This clone came up a few times. This chain joins TRBV6-2 or TRBV6-3 and TRBJ2-7; 9 bases map to TRBD2. After removal of 2 bases from V and 7 bases from J, the junction contained 0 bases not matched to a gene. The CDR3 is 12 residues long. Looked up from germline, CDR1 is MNHEY and CDR2 is SVGEGT. As DNA, the CDR3 is TGTGCCAGCAGTTACCTAGCGGGGGAGCAGTACTTC. Its protein product is CASSYLAGEQYF.

The chain carries TRBV25-1 and TRBJ2-1; the match to TRBD1 covers 9 bases. This CDR3 is built from 12 residues. With V trimmed by 6 bases and J by 15 bases, 9 bases remained unmatched. CDR1 and CDR2 from the germline V gene are MGHDK and SYGVNS. The CDR3 loop is CASSPTGTGWFF. CDR3 DNA sequence: TGTGCCAGCAGCCCTACCGGGACAGGGTGGTTCTTC.

The genes are TRBV5-1 and TRBJ2-7, with 10 bases lining up with TRBD2. Germline lookup yields CDR1 SGHRS and CDR2 YFSETQ. V trimming: 4 bases; J trimming: 2 bases; junction bases outside the gene matches: 12. The CDR3 is 17 residues long. The chain's CDR3 is CASSHIRTSGVPYEQYF. Written as DNA, the CDR3 is TGCGCCAGCAGCCATATTAGAACTAGCGGGGTCCCCTACGAGCAGTACTTC.

This clone was observed a few times. The genes are TRBV6-2 or TRBV6-3 and TRBJ2-7; 8 bases are shared with TRBD2. Looked up from germline, CDR1 is MNHEY and CDR2 is SVGEGT. The length of the CDR3 is 15 residues. J was trimmed by 3 bases and V by 7 bases; bases with no gene match: 11. For the CDR3, the DNA is TGTGCCAGCACCCCCCGGGGGGGATTAGGCTACGAGCAGTACTTC. This gives the protein CASTPRGGLGYEQYF.

The CDR3 loop is CASSEARRTGELFF. The CDR3 DNA reads as TGTGCCAGCAGTGAAGCTAGAAGGACCGGGGAGCTGTTTTTT. The J gene is TRBJ2-2, the V gene TRBV6-1; no firm D call. V shed 0 bases and J shed 5 bases, with 7 bases lying between them. CDR1 MNHNS and CDR2 SASEGT come from the germline V gene. This CDR3 contains 14 residues.

This sequence joins TRBV2 and TRBJ2-7; TRBD2 matches at 10 bases. The CDR3 is 15 amino acids. From germline, CDR1 is SNHLY and CDR2 FYNNEI. V trimming: 1 base; J trimming: 3 bases; junction bases outside the gene matches: 3. CDR3 bases: TGTGCCAGCAGTGAAGGAGTAGCGGGGGGCTACGAGCAGTACTTC. Amino acid sequence: CASSEGVAGGYEQYF.

The V gene is TRBV7-9, the J gene TRBJ2-7, with D uncertain. V was clipped by 4 bases and J by 4 bases, with 8 bases between them. Germline CDR1 reads SEHNR; CDR2 reads FQNEAQ (reference sequence). The CDR3 has 12 residues. The CDR3 bases are TGTGCCAGCAGCTCCGGGTTATACGAGCAGTACTTC. As protein: CASSSGLYEQYF.

This clone is medium-sized within its sample. For the CDR3, the DNA is TGTGCCAGCAGCTTAGGGGGGGCGAAGGGCTACACCTTC. Translating it yields CASSLGGAKGYTF. The chain combines TRBV7-3 with TRBJ1-2; perhaps TRBD1 as D (6 bases). From germline, CDR1 is SGHTA and CDR2 FQGTGA. This CDR3 is 13 amino acids long. V gave up 2 bases and J gave up 8 bases, with 12 bases separating them.